This T cell receptor (beta chain) was recorded in a study of PD-L1 blockade in urothelial cancer. Study information: It was at some point between 2013 and 2014 that patients started atezolizumab at 1,200 mg intravenously every 3 weeks. Researchers found blood samples held a median of 141,255 T cells.

Time point noted: pretreatment peripheral blood. Locally advanced or metastatic urothelial carcinoma affected all patients. Every PCR received spiked-in synthetic TCR analog templates. Repertoires were generated with immunoSEQ multiplex PCR, while TCRdb's copy carries only in-frame clones and drops some. The top ten hold 13% to 15% of the sample, which has about 86,000 clones, 85% seen once. This CDR3 spans 15 amino acids. Germline V gene sequence: CDR1 SGHAT, CDR2 FQDESV (reference sequence). V lost 5 bases, J lost 4 bases, and 6 bases stayed unmatched. This clonotype was obtained from a man aged 55-75 years with urothelial cancer. The J gene is TRBJ1-1, the V gene TRBV11-1; 11 nucleotides align to TRBD1. The sequenced sample was PBMCs, obtained around atezolizumab (anti-PD-L1) treatment. The CDR3 DNA reads TGTGCCAGCAGCAACAGGGGACAGGGGGTCACTGAAGCTTTCTTT. It yields the protein CASSNRGQGVTEAFF.